The 32 T cell receptor beta chains below were found in one sample sequenced in a study of T cells in Graves' hyperthyroidism and ophthalmopathy. The CDR3 regions of TCR beta were amplified from RNA transcripts. A set of HTBI primers served as the primers for a first-round RT-PCR of the TCR CDR3. One entry per CDR3 protein, called by TCRdb with MiXCR from the multiplex PCR reads. The profile shows approximately 410,000 distinct CDR3 sequences, under 15% of them singletons. Sequences were obtained from blood. The receptors come from a man younger than 35 with Graves' ophthalmopathy.

This clonotype has at least ten counts. The rearrangement joins TRBV20-1 to TRBJ2-1; D is uncertain. The CDR3 covers 14 residues. Between the trimmed V and J ends, which lost 6 bases and 0 bases, there was a span of 12 bases. Germline V CDR1 and CDR2: DFQATT, SNEGSKA (reference sequence). CDR3 in DNA: TGCAGTGCCAAGGTGGCTGGCTCCTACAATGAGCAGTTCTTC. Protein product: CSAKVAGSYNEQFF.

This clonotype was counted many times. V is TRBV3-1 and J is TRBJ2-7; 7 bases fit TRBD1. Germline assignment: CDR1 LGHDT and CDR2 YNNKEL (reference sequence). J lost 4 bases, V lost 3 bases, and 9 bases had no gene match. The CDR3 loop spans 15 amino acids. CDR3 loop: CASSHRDSYGYEQYF. DNA of the CDR3: TGTGCCAGCAGCCATAGGGACAGCTATGGTTACGAGCAGTACTTC.

The gene calls are TRBV24-1 and TRBJ1-6; TRBD1 might be the D (5 bases). Germline V gives CDR1 KGHDR, CDR2 SFDVKD. V was clipped by 6 bases and J by 5 bases, with 10 bases between them. This CDR3 comprises 14 residues. CDR3 sequence reads: CATSRGRDNSPLHF. CDR3 coding DNA: TGTGCCACCAGTCGGGGCAGAGATAATTCACCCCTCCACTTT.

This clonotype was recorded at least ten times. This rearrangement joins TRBV14 to TRBJ2-3, with D unclear. CDR3 length equals 15 residues. CDR1 SGHDN and CDR2 FVKESK come from the germline V gene. The ends were cut back, 0 bases at V and 4 bases at J, with 11 bases in the middle. The CDR3 nucleotides read TGTGCCAGCAGCCAAGATTCCCCCCGGGCAGATACGCAGTATTTT. This translates into CASSQDSPRADTQYF.

This clonotype was seen a few times. The V call is TRBV20-1, the J call TRBJ1-1, with D possibly TRBD1 on 5 matching bases. Trimming shortened V by 0 bases and J by 4 bases, and 21 bases separated the two germline ends. Germline V gene sequence: CDR1 DFQATT, CDR2 SNEGSKA (reference sequence). The CDR3 runs to 17 residues. CDR3 sequence reads: CSARDLGEGIFGTEAFF. DNA for the CDR3: TGCAGTGCTAGAGATTTGGGGGAAGGGATTTTCGGCACTGAAGCTTTCTTT.

The table lists this clonotype with many counts. The chain employs TRBV12-3 or TRBV12-4 and TRBJ1-3, with D unclear. This CDR3 is built from 12 residues. Between the trimmed V and J ends, which lost 8 bases and 1 base, there was a span of 6 bases. The CDR3 region is CASGTSGNTIYF. The CDR3 region has the DNA TGTGCCAGCGGAACGTCTGGAAACACCATATATTTT.

The V and J genes are TRBV5-1 and TRBJ2-1, with 9 bases aligning to TRBD1. The ends lost 4 bases at V and 0 bases at J; junction bases unmatched: 5. Germline lookup yields CDR1 SGHRS and CDR2 YFSETQ. This CDR3 is 16 amino acids long. The CDR3 here is CASSDGTGSSYNEQFF. The CDR3 DNA sequence: TGCGCCAGCAGCGACGGGACAGGGAGCTCCTACAATGAGCAGTTCTTC. Full variable domain (remainder filled in from reference TRBV5-1 and TRBJ2-1): KAGVTQTPRYLIKTRGQQVTLSCSPISGHRSVSWYQQTPGQGLQFLFEYFSETQRNKGNFPGRFSGRQFSNSRSEMNVSTLELGDSALYLCASSDGTGSSYNEQFFGPGTRLTVL.

Comments on this clonotype: This may arise from a read error, as a much more abundant clone is one base away. The genes are TRBV7-9 and TRBJ2-2, with a tentative D call TRBD1 (6 bases). The V gene lost 7 bases and the J gene lost 6 bases, with 9 bases spanning the gap. Per germline, CDR1 SEHNR and CDR2 FQNEAQ (reference sequence). The CDR3 covers 12 residues. This chain's CDR3 is CASNNRAGELFF. As DNA, the CDR3 is TGTGCCAGCAACAACAGGGCCGGGGAGCTGTTTTTT.

The V gene is TRBV2, the J gene TRBJ1-1; 7 bases agree with TRBD1. Germline values: CDR1 SNHLY, CDR2 FYNNEI. This CDR3 spans 14 amino acids. The ends lost 6 bases at V and 0 bases at J; junction bases unmatched: 4. CDR3 amino acids: CASSIGQVNTEAFF. In DNA, the CDR3 is TGTGCCAGCAGCATCGGACAGGTGAACACTGAAGCTTTCTTT.

This clonotype has at least ten counts. V usage is TRBV5-1 and J usage is TRBJ1-1; no definite D call. The CDR3 is 16 amino acids. The germline gives CDR1 SGHRS, CDR2 YFSETQ. V was shortened by 5 bases and J by 2 bases, with 19 bases between the two germline ends. The CDR3 protein is CASSVSYKINNTEAFF. The CDR3 DNA is TGCGCCAGCAGTGTTTCCTACAAGATTAACAACACTGAAGCTTTCTTT.

This clonotype was seen repeatedly, ten times or more. This chain joins TRBV6-1 and TRBJ1-4; D uncertain. Per the germline V gene, CDR1 is MNHNS and CDR2 is SASEGT. This CDR3 has 12 residues. V lost 4 bases, J lost 7 bases, and 7 bases lay in between. As DNA, the CDR3 is TGTGCCAGCAGTGGGGTTGGTGAAAAACTGTTTTTT. Its protein is CASSGVGEKLFF.

Worth noting for this clonotype: A much larger clone lies one base from this, so it may be a read error. The rearrangement joins TRBV20-1 to TRBJ2-7; D is possibly TRBD1 or TRBD2 (5 bases each). The germline V gene has CDR1 DFQATT and CDR2 SNEGSKA (reference sequence). The CDR3 is 14 amino acids. The CDR3 is CSAYRDHSSCEQYF. For the CDR3, the DNA is TGCAGTGCTTACCGGGACCACAGCTCCTGCGAGCAGTACTTC.

This clonotype has a handful of counts. The chain employs TRBV6-5 and TRBJ1-2, with unresolved D. The CDR3 totals 17 residues. Germline CDR1 MNHEY, CDR2 SVGAGI. Trimming took off 0 bases at V and 0 bases at J, with 14 bases between the two ends. CDR3 in amino acids: CASSYSNPIRSNYGYTF. In DNA, the CDR3 is TGTGCCAGCAGTTACTCGAACCCGATCCGTTCTAACTATGGCTACACCTTC.

This clonotype showed up many times. The gene calls are TRBV10-3 and TRBJ2-5; D is undetermined. The germline V gene encodes CDR1 ENHRY and CDR2 SYGVKD. This CDR3 region has 15 residues. Trimming stripped 3 bases from V and 3 bases from J, with 14 bases between. CDR3 residues: CAISDPPDTKETQYF. The CDR3 DNA reads as TGTGCCATCAGTGACCCCCCAGACACAAAAGAGACCCAGTACTTC.

This sequence joins TRBV19 and TRBJ2-7; D is ambiguous. The CDR3 is 14 residues long. Trimming shortened V by 2 bases and J by 3 bases, and 11 bases separated the two germline ends. Germline CDR1 LNHDA, CDR2 SQIVND (reference sequence). The CDR3 DNA reads TGTGCCAGTAGTATATCGGGCAGGTACTACGAGCAGTACTTC. Protein product: CASSISGRYYEQYF. Full variable domain (rest looked up from reference TRBV19 and TRBJ2-7): DGGITQSPKYLFRKEGQNVTLSCEQNLNHDAMYWYRQDPGQGLRLIYYSQIVNDFQKGDIAEGYSVSREKKESFPLTVTSAQKNPTAFYLCASSISGRYYEQYFGPGTRLTVT.

This clonotype was recorded at least ten times. The rearrangement joins TRBV12-3 or TRBV12-4 to TRBJ2-7; weak D call: TRBD2 (8 bases). CDR3 length: 14 residues. V was cut by 9 bases and J by 0 bases, with 15 bases left in between. The CDR3 reads CASSGAGGSYEQYF. CDR3 DNA sequence: TGTGCCAGTAGCGGGGCAGGGGGCTCCTACGAGCAGTACTTC.

The sample holds many counts of this clonotype. This chain joins TRBV18 and TRBJ2-7; D is unclear. V was trimmed by 1 base and J by 5 bases, leaving 9 bases between them. The CDR3 is 13 amino acids. CDR1 and CDR2 from the germline V gene are KGHSH and LQKENI. The CDR3, as DNA: TGTGCCAGCTCACCACAGGGTATCCACGAGCAGTACTTC. Translating gives CASSPQGIHEQYF. Combining the CDR3 with reference TRBV18 and TRBJ2-7 gives the whole variable domain NAGVMQNPRHLVRRRGQEARLRCSPMKGHSHVYWYRQLPEEGLKFMVYLQKENIIDESGMPKERFSAEFPKEGPSILRIQQVVRGDSAAYFCASSPQGIHEQYFGPGTRLTVT.

This clonotype occurred many times. The chain has TRBV5-1 and TRBJ2-3, with 10 bases matching TRBD1. J lost 1 base, V lost 0 bases, and 11 bases had no gene match. This CDR3 contains 19 residues. Looked up from germline, CDR1 is SGHRS and CDR2 is YFSETQ. CDR3 loop: CASSLGLWTGGSGTDTQYF. For the CDR3, the DNA is TGCGCCAGCAGCTTGGGGCTTTGGACAGGGGGGTCTGGCACAGATACGCAGTATTTT. Supplemented by reference TRBV5-1 and TRBJ2-3, the full variable domain reads KAGVTQTPRYLIKTRGQQVTLSCSPISGHRSVSWYQQTPGQGLQFLFEYFSETQRNKGNFPGRFSGRQFSNSRSEMNVSTLELGDSALYLCASSLGLWTGGSGTDTQYFGPGTRLTVL.

In its sample, this clonotype was seen many times. The chain has TRBV11-2 and TRBJ2-7; D gene ambiguous. Trimming stripped 1 base from V and 0 bases from J, with 13 bases between. CDR3 length equals 16 residues. Germline V lookup: CDR1 SGHAT, CDR2 FQNNGV. The CDR3 spells CASSLGLVVASYEQYF. CDR3 DNA: TGTGCCAGCAGCTTAGGCCTAGTCGTGGCCTCCTACGAGCAGTACTTC.

This CDR3 is CASSLGVTDGNTIYF. DNA of the CDR3: TGTGCCAGCAGCTTAGGGGTGACGGACGGAAACACCATATATTTT. This chain links TRBV7-2 with TRBJ1-3; no clear D gene. Germline V lookup: CDR1 SGHTA, CDR2 FQGNSA. The CDR3 is 15 amino acids. The V and J ends lost 1 base and 4 bases respectively, with 11 bases between them.

There are many counts of this clonotype. The rearrangement joins TRBV30 to TRBJ1-5; D unresolved. Germline V gene sequence: CDR1 GTSNPN, CDR2 SVGIG (reference sequence). The CDR3 sequence is 13 residues long. V lost 5 bases and J lost 0, with 8 bases in between. The CDR3, as DNA: TGTGCCTGGGGGCCCTATAGCAATCAGCCCCAGCATTTT. It translates to CAWGPYSNQPQHF.

This clonotype came up a few times. J is TRBJ2-5 and V is TRBV5-6; the match to TRBD2 covers 8 bases. This CDR3 is 16 amino acids long. V shed 2 bases, J shed 5 bases, and the junction held 11 bases outside the gene matches. CDR1 and CDR2 (germline): SGHDT, YYEEEE. The CDR3 coding sequence is TGTGCCAGCAGCTTCCTCAGGGCGGGGGGCCCGGAGACCCAGTACTTC. Protein product: CASSFLRAGGPETQYF.

This clonotype was found a few times. V is TRBV19 and J is TRBJ2-7; the match to TRBD2 covers 8 bases. With 5 bases clipped from V and 4 bases from J, the junction kept 13 bases outside the gene matches. CDR1 and CDR2 from the germline V gene are LNHDA and SQIVND (reference sequence). There are 16 residues in the CDR3. The CDR3, as DNA: TGTGCCAGTAGTCCTCAACGAGCGGGGGCGAGGTACGAGCAGTACTTC. Encoded protein: CASSPQRAGARYEQYF.

This clonotype was picked up many times. The V gene is TRBV12-3 or TRBV12-4, the J gene TRBJ1-6; no clear D. The CDR3 is 14 residues long. Trimming shortened V by 5 bases and J by 5 bases, and 10 bases separated the two germline ends. CDR3 sequence (DNA): TGTGCCAGCAGTCCCCGATGGGATAATTCACCCCTCCACTTT. This translates into CASSPRWDNSPLHF.

Notes on this clonotype: Its ends do not fully match the called genes, so a read error is possible. The chain couples TRBV4-1 to TRBJ2-2; the match to TRBD1 covers 9 bases. Germline CDR1 and CDR2: MGHRA and YSYEKL. This CDR3 region has 16 residues. This CDR3 reads CASSQPGQGITGELFF. CDR3 nucleotide sequence: TGTGCCAGCAGCCAGCCGGGACAGGGAATAACCGGGGAGCTGTTTTTT.

The CDR3 protein is CASRPQGTLAKNIQYF. The CDR3 DNA reads TGTGCCAGCAGGCCACAGGGGACCTTAGCCAAAAACATTCAGTACTTC. The chain carries TRBV11-3 and TRBJ2-4, with 7 nucleotides matching TRBD1. CDR1 and CDR2 (germline): SGHNT, YENEEA. V lost 6 bases, J lost 0 bases, and 8 bases stayed unmatched. CDR3 length equals 16 residues.

This clonotype appeared many times. The chain combines TRBV20-1 with TRBJ2-7, with D perhaps being TRBD1 or TRBD2 (5 bases each). The V end lost 5 bases, the J end lost 0 bases, and 8 bases lay between the germline ends. CDR1 DFQATT and CDR2 SNEGSKA come from the germline V gene (reference sequence). This CDR3 is built from 12 residues. The CDR3 DNA follows: TGCAGTGCTGAGGGGCCCTCCTACGAGCAGTACTTC. Translating gives CSAEGPSYEQYF.

This clonotype was seen at least ten times. The chain uses TRBV13 and TRBJ2-3; D uncertain. V was trimmed by 5 bases and J by 4 bases, leaving 10 bases between them. Per the germline V gene, CDR1 is PRHDT and CDR2 is FYEKMQ (reference sequence). This CDR3 spans 13 amino acids. The CDR3 region is CASSVLKADTQYF. The CDR3 nucleotides read TGTGCCAGCAGCGTATTAAAAGCAGATACGCAGTATTTT.

This clonotype was observed at least ten times. The V call is TRBV6-2 or TRBV6-3, the J call TRBJ2-1; 7 bases line up with TRBD1. This CDR3 spans 16 amino acids. V shed 4 bases, J shed 3 bases, and the junction held 9 bases outside the gene matches. Per the germline V gene, CDR1 is MNHEY and CDR2 is SVGEGT. The CDR3 region has the DNA TGTGCCAGCAGTTGGAGGCCCGGGGACAGCTACAATGAGCAGTTCTTC. It encodes CASSWRPGDSYNEQFF.

In its sample, this clonotype was seen a few times. The rearrangement links TRBV4-1 to TRBJ2-2; 10 bases map to TRBD2. Germline trimming cut 4 bases from V and 0 bases from J; bases unmatched to any gene: 8. The CDR3 is 18 amino acids. The germline V gene encodes CDR1 MGHRA and CDR2 YSYEKL. CDR3 sequence (DNA): TGCGCCAGCAGCCGCGGGTTAGCGGGAGGTACGAACACCGGGGAGCTGTTTTTT. Translating it yields CASSRGLAGGTNTGELFF.

This clonotype has ten or more counts. The chain is built from TRBV30 and TRBJ2-7, with TRBD2 as a possible D gene (6 bases). The germline gives CDR1 GTSNPN, CDR2 SVGIG (reference sequence). Trimming removed 2 bases from V and 3 bases from J, with 14 bases in between. CDR3 size: 14 residues. The CDR3 is CAWSKVAAYYEQYF. The CDR3 nucleotides are TGTGCCTGGAGTAAAGTAGCGGCTTACTACGAGCAGTACTTC.

This clonotype was counted ten times or more. Here the CDR3 DNA reads TGTGCCAGCAGTTTATGGGTGGGGGCGGGCCTTGAGCAGTTCTTC. It specifies CASSLWVGAGLEQFF. The chain combines TRBV27 with TRBJ2-1; maybe TRBD1 (6 bases). Germline V gene sequence: CDR1 MNHEY, CDR2 SMNVEV (reference sequence). The CDR3 extends over 15 amino acids. The ends were cut back, 1 base at V and 9 bases at J, with 16 bases in the middle.